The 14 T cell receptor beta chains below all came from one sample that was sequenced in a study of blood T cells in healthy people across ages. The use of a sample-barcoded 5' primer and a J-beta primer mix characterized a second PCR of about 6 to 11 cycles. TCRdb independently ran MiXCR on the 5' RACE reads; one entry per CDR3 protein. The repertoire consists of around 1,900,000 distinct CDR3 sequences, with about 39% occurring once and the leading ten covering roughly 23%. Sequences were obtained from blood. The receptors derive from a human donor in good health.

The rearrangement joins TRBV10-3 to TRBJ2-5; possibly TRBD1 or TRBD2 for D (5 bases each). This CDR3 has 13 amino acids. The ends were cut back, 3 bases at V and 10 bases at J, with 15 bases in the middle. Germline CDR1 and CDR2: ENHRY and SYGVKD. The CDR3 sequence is CAISEERVGDQYF. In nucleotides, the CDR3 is TGTGCCATCAGTGAAGAGAGGGTAGGGGACCAGTACTTC.

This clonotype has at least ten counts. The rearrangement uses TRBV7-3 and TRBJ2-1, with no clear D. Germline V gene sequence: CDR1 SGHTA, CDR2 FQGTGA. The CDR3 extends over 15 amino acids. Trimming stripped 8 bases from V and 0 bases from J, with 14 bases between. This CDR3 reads CASSPRLGSYNEQFF. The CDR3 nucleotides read TGTGCCAGCTCCCCCAGGTTGGGCTCCTACAATGAGCAGTTCTTC.

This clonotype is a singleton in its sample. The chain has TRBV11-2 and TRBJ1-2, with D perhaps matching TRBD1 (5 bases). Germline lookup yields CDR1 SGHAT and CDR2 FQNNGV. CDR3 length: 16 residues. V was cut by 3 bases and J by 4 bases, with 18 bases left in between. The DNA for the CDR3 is TGTGCCAGCAGCTTCTCCGGCAGGGCTGTATGCTATGGCTACACCTTC. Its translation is CASSFSGRAVCYGYTF.

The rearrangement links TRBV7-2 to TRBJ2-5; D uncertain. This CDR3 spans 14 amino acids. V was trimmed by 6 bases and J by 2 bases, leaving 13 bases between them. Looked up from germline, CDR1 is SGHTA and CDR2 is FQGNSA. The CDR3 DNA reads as TGTGCCAGCAGTACCCGAGTAGGACAAGAGACCCAGTACTTC. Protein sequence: CASSTRVGQETQYF.

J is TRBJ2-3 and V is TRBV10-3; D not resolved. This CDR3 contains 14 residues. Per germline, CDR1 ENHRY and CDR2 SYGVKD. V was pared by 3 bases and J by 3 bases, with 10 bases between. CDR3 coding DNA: TGTGCCATCAGTGAAGGGCTAGAAACAGATACGCAGTATTTT. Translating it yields CAISEGLETDTQYF.

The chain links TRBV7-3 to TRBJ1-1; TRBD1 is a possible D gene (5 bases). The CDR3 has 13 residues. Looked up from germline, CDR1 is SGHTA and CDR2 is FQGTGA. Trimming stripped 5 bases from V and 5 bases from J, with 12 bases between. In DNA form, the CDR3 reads TGTGCCAGCAGCCCACGGGGGGAGACTGAAGCTTTCTTT. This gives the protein CASSPRGETEAFF.

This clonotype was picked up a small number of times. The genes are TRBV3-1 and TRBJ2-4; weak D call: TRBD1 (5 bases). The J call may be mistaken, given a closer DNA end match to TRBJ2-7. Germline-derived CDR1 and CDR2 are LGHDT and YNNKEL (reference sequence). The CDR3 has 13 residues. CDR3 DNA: TGTGCCAGCAGCCAACTAGGGGACTACGAGCAGTACTTC. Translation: CASSQLGDYEQYF.

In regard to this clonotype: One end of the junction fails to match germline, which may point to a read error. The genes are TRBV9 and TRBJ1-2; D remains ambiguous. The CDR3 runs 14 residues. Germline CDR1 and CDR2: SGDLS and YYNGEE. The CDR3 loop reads CTSSAQTRSYGYTF. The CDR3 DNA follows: TGTACCAGCAGCGCACAGACGAGAAGCTATGGCTACACCTTC.

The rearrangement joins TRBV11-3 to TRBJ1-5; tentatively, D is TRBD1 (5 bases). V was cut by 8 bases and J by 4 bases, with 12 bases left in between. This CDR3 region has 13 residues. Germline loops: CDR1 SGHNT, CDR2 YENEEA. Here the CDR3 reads CASSKGLNQPQHF. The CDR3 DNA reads TGTGCCAGCTCAAAGGGGTTAAATCAGCCCCAGCATTTT.

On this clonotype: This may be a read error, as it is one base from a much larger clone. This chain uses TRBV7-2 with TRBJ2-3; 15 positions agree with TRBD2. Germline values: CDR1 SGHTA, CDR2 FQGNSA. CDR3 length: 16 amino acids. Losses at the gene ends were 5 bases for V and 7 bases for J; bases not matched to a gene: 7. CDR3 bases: TGTGCCAGCAGCCCGCGGACTAGCGGGGGGGCACATACGCAGTATTTT. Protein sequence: CASSPRTSGGAHTQYF.

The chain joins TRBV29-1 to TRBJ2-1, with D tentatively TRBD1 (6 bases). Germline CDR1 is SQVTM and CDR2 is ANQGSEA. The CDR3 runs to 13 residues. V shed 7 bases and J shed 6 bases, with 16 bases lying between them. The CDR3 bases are TGCAGCGCCCGCGGCGTGGGGGCCAATGAGCAGTTCTTC. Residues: CSARGVGANEQFF.

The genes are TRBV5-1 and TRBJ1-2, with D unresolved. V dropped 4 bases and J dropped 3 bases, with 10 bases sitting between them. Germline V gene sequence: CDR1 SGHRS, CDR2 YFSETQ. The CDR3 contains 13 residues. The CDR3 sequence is CASSGPFDYGYTF. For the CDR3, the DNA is TGCGCCAGCAGCGGTCCTTTTGACTATGGCTACACCTTC. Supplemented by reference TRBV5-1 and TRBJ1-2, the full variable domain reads KAGVTQTPRYLIKTRGQQVTLSCSPISGHRSVSWYQQTPGQGLQFLFEYFSETQRNKGNFPGRFSGRQFSNSRSEMNVSTLELGDSALYLCASSGPFDYGYTFGSGTRLTVV.

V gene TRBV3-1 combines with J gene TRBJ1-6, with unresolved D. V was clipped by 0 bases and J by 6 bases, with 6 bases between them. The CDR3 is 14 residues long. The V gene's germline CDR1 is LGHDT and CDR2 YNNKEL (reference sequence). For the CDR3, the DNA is TGTGCCAGCAGCCAAGAAGAGAGTAATTCACCCCTCCACTTT. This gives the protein CASSQEESNSPLHF.

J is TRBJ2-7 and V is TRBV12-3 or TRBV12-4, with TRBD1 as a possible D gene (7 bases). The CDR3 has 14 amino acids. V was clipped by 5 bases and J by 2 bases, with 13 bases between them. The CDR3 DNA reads TGTGCCAGCAGTCCAGGGGGGATCACCTACGAGCAGTACTTC. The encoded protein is CASSPGGITYEQYF.